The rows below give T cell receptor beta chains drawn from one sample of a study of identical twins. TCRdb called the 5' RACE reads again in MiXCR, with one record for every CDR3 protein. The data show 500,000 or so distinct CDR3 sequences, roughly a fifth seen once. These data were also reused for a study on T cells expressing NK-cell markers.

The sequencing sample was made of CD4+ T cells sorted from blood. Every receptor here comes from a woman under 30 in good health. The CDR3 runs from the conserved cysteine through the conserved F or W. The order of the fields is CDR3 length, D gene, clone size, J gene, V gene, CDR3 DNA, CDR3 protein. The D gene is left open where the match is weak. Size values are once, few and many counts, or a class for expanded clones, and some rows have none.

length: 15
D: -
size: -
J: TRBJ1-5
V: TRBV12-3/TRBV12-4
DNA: TGTGCCAGCAGTCCTCCTCCGGCCTTCAATCAGCCCCAGCATTTT
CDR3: CASSPPPAFNQPQHF

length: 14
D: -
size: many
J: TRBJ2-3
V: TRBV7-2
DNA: TGTGCCAGCAGCTCATACACCACTGAACATACGCAGTATTTT
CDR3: CASSSYTTEHTQYF

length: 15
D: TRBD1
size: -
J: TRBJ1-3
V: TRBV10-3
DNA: TGTGCCATCAACCCGGGACAGGGGACTGGAAACACCATATATTTT
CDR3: CAINPGQGTGNTIYF

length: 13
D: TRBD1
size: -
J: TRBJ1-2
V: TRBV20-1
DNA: TGCAGTGCACAAGACAGGGGGCTGGTTGGCTACACCTTC
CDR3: CSAQDRGLVGYTF

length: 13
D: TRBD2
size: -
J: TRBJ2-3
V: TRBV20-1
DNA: TGCAGTGCTACTAGCGGGCAGTACTATACGCAGTATTTT
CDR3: CSATSGQYYTQYF

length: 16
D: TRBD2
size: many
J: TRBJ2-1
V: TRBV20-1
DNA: TGCAGTGCTAGAGATTTCACTAGCGGTTCCTACAATGAGCAGTTCTTC
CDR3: CSARDFTSGSYNEQFF

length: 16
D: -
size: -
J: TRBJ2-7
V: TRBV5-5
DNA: TGTGCCAGCACCCTGAGGGAGAAACAGGGAAAATACGAGCAGTACTTC
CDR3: CASTLREKQGKYEQYF

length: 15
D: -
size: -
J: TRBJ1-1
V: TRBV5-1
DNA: TGCGCCAGCAGCTTGGTCGGGAACATGAACACTGAAGCTTTCTTT
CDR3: CASSLVGNMNTEAFF

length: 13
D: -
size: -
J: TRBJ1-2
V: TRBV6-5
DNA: TGTGCCAGCAGTTACCAGTGGGAGGGTGGCTACACCTTC
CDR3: CASSYQWEGGYTF

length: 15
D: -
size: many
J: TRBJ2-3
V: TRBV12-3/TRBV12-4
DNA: TGTGCCAGCACCCCGGAGCTAGCGCGGACAGATACGCAGTATTTT
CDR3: CASTPELARTDTQYF

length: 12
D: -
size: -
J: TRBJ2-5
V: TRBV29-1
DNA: TGCAGCGCTAACAGGAACCAAGAGACCCAGTACTTC
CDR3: CSANRNQETQYF

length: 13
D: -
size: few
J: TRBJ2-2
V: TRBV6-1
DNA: TGTGCCAGCAGACGGGACAACACCGGGGAGCTGTTTTTT
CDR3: CASRRDNTGELFF

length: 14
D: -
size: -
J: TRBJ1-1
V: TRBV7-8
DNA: TGTGCCAGCAGCCCACTCGGGGCGGGCACTGAAGCTTTCTTT
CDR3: CASSPLGAGTEAFF

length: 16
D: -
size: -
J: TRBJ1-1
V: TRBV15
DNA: TGTGCCACCAGCAGAGGGAAGGCGGCGCTGAACACTGAAGCTTTCTTT
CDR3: CATSRGKAALNTEAFF

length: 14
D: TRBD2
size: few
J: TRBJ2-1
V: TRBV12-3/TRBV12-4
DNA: TGTGCCAGCAAACCCGGGGGGGCCAGAGGTGAGCAGTTCTTC
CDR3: CASKPGGARGEQFF

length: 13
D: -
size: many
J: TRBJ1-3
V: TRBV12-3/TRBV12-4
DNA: TGTGCCAGCATTTTAGATGGAGGGAAGACCATATATTTT
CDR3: CASILDGGKTIYF

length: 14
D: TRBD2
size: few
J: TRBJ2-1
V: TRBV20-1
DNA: TGCAGTGCCGTAGCGGGGGAAGTGGGGAATGAGCAGTTCTTC
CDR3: CSAVAGEVGNEQFF

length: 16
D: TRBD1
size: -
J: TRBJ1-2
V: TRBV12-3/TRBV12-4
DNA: TGTGCCAGCAGTATCCGGACAGGGGGCTCGAACTATGGCTACACCTTC
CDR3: CASSIRTGGSNYGYTF

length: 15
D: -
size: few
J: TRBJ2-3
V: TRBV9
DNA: TGTGCCAGCAGCGCCCTGACTCCTAGCACAGATACGCAGTATTTT
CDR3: CASSALTPSTDTQYF

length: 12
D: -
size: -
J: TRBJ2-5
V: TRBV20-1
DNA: TGCTCGGCCCAGGCAAGAAAAGAGACCCAGTACTTC
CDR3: CSAQARKETQYF

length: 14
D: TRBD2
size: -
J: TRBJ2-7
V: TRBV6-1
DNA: TGTGCCAGCAGTCTAGCGGGAGCATCCAACGAGCAGTACTTC
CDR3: CASSLAGASNEQYF

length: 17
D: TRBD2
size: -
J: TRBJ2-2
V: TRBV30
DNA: TGTGCCTGGAGCGGGGGACTAGCGGGACCCAACACCGGGGAGCTGTTTTTT
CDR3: CAWSGGLAGPNTGELFF

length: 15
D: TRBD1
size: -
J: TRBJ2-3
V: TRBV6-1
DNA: TGTGCCAGCAGTGCGGGACAGGGGAGGGGTGGTACGCAGTATTTT
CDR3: CASSAGQGRGGTQYF

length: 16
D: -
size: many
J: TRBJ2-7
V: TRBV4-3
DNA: TGCGCCAGCAGCCAAGATTACCAGGAGAGCTCCTACGAGCAGTACTTC
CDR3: CASSQDYQESSYEQYF

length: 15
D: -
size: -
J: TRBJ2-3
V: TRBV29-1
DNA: TGCAGCGTAGCCGGGGCCGAATCTAGCACAGATACGCAGTATTTT
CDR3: CSVAGAESSTDTQYF

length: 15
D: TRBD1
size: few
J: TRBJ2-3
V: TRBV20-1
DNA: TGCAGTGCTAGAAATTACAGGGGGCCGGGGGATACGCAGTATTTT
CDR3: CSARNYRGPGDTQYF

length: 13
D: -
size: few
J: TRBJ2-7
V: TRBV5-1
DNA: TGCGCCAGCAGCTCCCTGGGATGGGACGAGCAGTACTTC
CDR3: CASSSLGWDEQYF

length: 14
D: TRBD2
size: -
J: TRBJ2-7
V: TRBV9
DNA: TGTGCCAGCAGCGTAGCCACTAGCGGGAGTGAGCAGTACTTC
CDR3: CASSVATSGSEQYF

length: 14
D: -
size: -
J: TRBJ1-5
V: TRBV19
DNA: TGTGCCAGCACCCGGACGGATAGCAATCAGCCCCAGCATTTT
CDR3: CASTRTDSNQPQHF

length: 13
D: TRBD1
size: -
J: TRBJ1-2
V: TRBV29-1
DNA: TGCAGCGCACGGGACAGGGCTAACTATGGCTACACCTTC
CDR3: CSARDRANYGYTF

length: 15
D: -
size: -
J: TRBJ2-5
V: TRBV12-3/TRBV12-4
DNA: TGTGCCAGCAGTTTCTCGCAGCCGGGACAAGAGACCCAGTACTTC
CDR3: CASSFSQPGQETQYF

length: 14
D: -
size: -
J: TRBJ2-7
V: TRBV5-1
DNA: TGCGCCAGCAGCTTGGTGGGGACCGACTACGAGCAGTACTTC
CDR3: CASSLVGTDYEQYF

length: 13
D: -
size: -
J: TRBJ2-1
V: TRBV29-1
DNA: TGCAGCGTTGGAAAGATCTCCTACAATGAGCAGTTCTTC
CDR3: CSVGKISYNEQFF

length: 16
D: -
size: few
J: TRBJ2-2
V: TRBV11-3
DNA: TGTGCCAGCAGCTTCGGCTACCCAGGGGAGGCCGGGGAGCTGTTTTTT
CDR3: CASSFGYPGEAGELFF

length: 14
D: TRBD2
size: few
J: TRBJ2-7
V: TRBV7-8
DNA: TGTGCCAGCAGCCGGGGGGGCAGCCTCTACGAGCAGTACTTC
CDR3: CASSRGGSLYEQYF

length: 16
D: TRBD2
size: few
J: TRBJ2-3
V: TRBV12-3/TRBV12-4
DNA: TGTGCCAGCAGTTGGGGACTAGCGGGGTTCACAGATACGCAGTATTTT
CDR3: CASSWGLAGFTDTQYF

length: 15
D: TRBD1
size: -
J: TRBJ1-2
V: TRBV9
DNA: TGTGCCAGCAGCGTAGCGGACAGGGTGGGTGATGGCTACACCTTC
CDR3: CASSVADRVGDGYTF

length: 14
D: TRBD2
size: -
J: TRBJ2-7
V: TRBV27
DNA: TGTGCCAGCAGTTTAGGGACTAGAGTTTACGAGCAGTACTTC
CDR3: CASSLGTRVYEQYF

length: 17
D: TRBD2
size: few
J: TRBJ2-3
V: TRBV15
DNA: TGTGCCACCAGCTTATCGGGGGGAATTACTAGCACAGATACGCAGTATTTT
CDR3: CATSLSGGITSTDTQYF

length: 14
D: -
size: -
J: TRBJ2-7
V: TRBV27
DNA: TGTGCCAGCAGTTTAGACAGGCTTACTTACGAGCAGTACTTC
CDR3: CASSLDRLTYEQYF

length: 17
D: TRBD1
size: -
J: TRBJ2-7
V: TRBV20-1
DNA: TGCTGCGCCCCAGGAGGACAGGGTGGCGGAGCACCCTTCGAGCAGTACTTC
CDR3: CCAPGGQGGGAPFEQYF

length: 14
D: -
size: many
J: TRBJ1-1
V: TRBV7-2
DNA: TGTGCCAGCAGGCCCCAGGGGAGGAACACTGAAGCTTTCTTT
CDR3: CASRPQGRNTEAFF

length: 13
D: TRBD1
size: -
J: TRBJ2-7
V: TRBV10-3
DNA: TGTGCCATCAGGGGACAGGGGCCCCTCGAGCAGTACTTC
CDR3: CAIRGQGPLEQYF

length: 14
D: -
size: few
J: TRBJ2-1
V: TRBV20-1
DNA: TGCAGTGCTAGACAGGGAAGGTCCTACAATGAGCAGTTCTTC
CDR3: CSARQGRSYNEQFF

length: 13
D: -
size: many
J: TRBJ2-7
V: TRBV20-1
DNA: TGCAGTGCCTCCCGGGACATACACTACGAGCAGTACTTC
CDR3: CSASRDIHYEQYF

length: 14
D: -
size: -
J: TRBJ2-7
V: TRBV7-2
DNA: TGTGCCAGCAGCTTAGTAGCGGCTTCCTACGAGCAGTACTTC
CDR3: CASSLVAASYEQYF

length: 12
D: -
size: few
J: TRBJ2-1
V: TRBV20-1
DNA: TGCAGTGCTTTTCAGGAGCCCAATGAGCAGTTCTTC
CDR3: CSAFQEPNEQFF

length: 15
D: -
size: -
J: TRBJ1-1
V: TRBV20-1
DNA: TGCAGTGCTAGAGATCTGACTGGGGTGAACACTGAAGCTTTCTTT
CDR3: CSARDLTGVNTEAFF